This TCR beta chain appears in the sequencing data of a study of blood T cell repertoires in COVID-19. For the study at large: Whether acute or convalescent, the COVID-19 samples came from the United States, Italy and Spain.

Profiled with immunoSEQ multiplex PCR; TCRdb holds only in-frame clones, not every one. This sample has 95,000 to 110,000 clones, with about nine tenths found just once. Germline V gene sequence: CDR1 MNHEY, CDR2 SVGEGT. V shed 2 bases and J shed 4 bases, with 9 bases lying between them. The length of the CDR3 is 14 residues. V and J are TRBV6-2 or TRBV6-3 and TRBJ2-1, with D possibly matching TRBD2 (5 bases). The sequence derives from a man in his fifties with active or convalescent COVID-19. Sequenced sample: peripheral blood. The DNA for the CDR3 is TGTGCCAGCAGTTACCCGCGGACTTACAATGAGCAGTTCTTC. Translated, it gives CASSYPRTYNEQFF.